The rows below give T cell receptor beta chains drawn from one sample of a study of beta chain features in type 1 diabetes. Assay: immunoSEQ multiplex PCR; the TCRdb copy retains only in-frame clones and omits some. The table lists about 660,000 clones, roughly 13% of them singletons. The sequencing input was naive CD4+ T cells from blood. These receptors came from a man between 18 and 29 years old with type 1 diabetes. Both conserved end residues are part of each CDR3. A D gene is named only where the DNA matches it firmly. Not all rows give a size; the values are once, few, many and, for expanded clones, a class.

d_call	v_call	clone_size	j_call	cdr3_nt	cdr3_aa
NA	TRBV18	NA	TRBJ1-1	TGTGCCAGCTCACCAACGGCAGGAGGGGCTGAAGCTTTCTTT	CASSPTAGGAEAFF
TRBD1	TRBV7-2	NA	TRBJ1-3	TGTGCCAGCAGCTCGTGGACAGGGGGCTCTGGAAACACCATATATTTT	CASSSWTGGSGNTIYF
NA	TRBV5-6	NA	TRBJ1-4	TGTGCCAGCAGCCTGGGGAATGAAAAACTGTTTTTT	CASSLGNEKLFF
NA	TRBV29-1	NA	TRBJ1-5	TGCAGCGTTCAGTCAGACAACCATAGCAATCAGCCCCAGCATTTT	CSVQSDNHSNQPQHF
NA	TRBV14	NA	TRBJ2-5	TGTGCCAGCAGCCAAGGGGGCATCCAAGAGACCCAGTACTTC	CASSQGGIQETQYF
NA	TRBV2	few	TRBJ1-5	TGTGCCAGCAGTGCGGACGGCTTGGGCAATCAGCCCCAGCATTTT	CASSADGLGNQPQHF
TRBD2	TRBV6-1	few	TRBJ2-3	TGTGCCAGCAGTGAACGGGGGGGCACAGATACGCAGTATTTT	CASSERGGTDTQYF
NA	TRBV6-1	few	TRBJ2-5	TGTGCCAGCAGCTTAGCGATTAAAGAGACCCAGTACTTC	CASSLAIKETQYF
NA	TRBV5-1	NA	TRBJ2-7	TGCGCCAGCAGCTTGGGAAGTCGGGGGAACTCCTACGAGCAGTACTTC	CASSLGSRGNSYEQYF
TRBD2	TRBV5-4	NA	TRBJ2-5	TGTGCCAGCAGCCGGCCTTTAGCGGGAGCGCGCGAGACCCAGTACTTC	CASSRPLAGARETQYF
TRBD1	TRBV6-1	few	TRBJ2-1	TGTGCCACCCGACAGGGGGCTACCTCCTACAATGAGCAGTTCTTC	CATRQGATSYNEQFF
NA	TRBV2	NA	TRBJ2-1	TGTGCCAGCAGTGTAGGGCTCGCCAATGAGCAGTTCTTC	CASSVGLANEQFF
NA	TRBV7-8	NA	TRBJ1-2	TGTGCCAGCAGCTTAGCGACTTCATACTATGGCTACACCTTC	CASSLATSYYGYTF
NA	TRBV5-1	NA	TRBJ2-2	TGCGCCAGCAGCAGGACAAAGACGAACACCGGGGAGCTGTTTTTT	CASSRTKTNTGELFF
NA	TRBV4-1	NA	TRBJ1-5	TGCGCCAGCAGCCAAGATCCCGTGACTTATAGCAATCAGCCCCAGCATTTT	CASSQDPVTYSNQPQHF
NA	TRBV29-1	NA	TRBJ1-1	TGCAGCGTTGACCGGGACCCCGGGGACACTGAAGCTTTCTTT	CSVDRDPGDTEAFF
NA	TRBV9	few	TRBJ2-7	TGTGCCAGCAGCAACCGGGGTAACTTTCACGAGCAGTACTTC	CASSNRGNFHEQYF
NA	TRBV4-3	NA	TRBJ2-2	TGCGCCAGCAGCCAAGAGAGGAACCCGAACACCGGGGAGCTGTTTTTT	CASSQERNPNTGELFF
NA	TRBV28	NA	TRBJ2-5	TGTGCCAGCACACCTCGGTTGTGGTACCAAGAGACCCAGTACTTC	CASTPRLWYQETQYF
NA	TRBV7-9	NA	TRBJ1-1	TGTGCCAGCACCCTCGTGGGCTTGAACACTGAAGCTTTCTTT	CASTLVGLNTEAFF
NA	TRBV18	few	TRBJ2-2	TGTGCCAGCTCATCACGACAGATCACCGGGGAGCTGTTTTTT	CASSSRQITGELFF
NA	TRBV2	NA	TRBJ1-6	TGTGCCAGCAGTGAAGCGCAGTCCAATAATTCACCCCTCCACTTT	CASSEAQSNNSPLHF
TRBD1	TRBV5-4	NA	TRBJ2-5	TGTGCCAGCAGAGAGGACAGGGCCCAAGAGACCCAGTACTTC	CASREDRAQETQYF
NA	TRBV30	NA	TRBJ1-2	TGTGCCTGGCTGCCTAGTTGGAACTATGGCTACACCTTC	CAWLPSWNYGYTF
NA	TRBV5-1	NA	TRBJ2-1	TGCGCCAGCAGCTCTACTCTTGGAGAGGGGAATGAGCAGTTCTTC	CASSSTLGEGNEQFF
TRBD1	TRBV27	NA	TRBJ1-2	TGTGCCAGCAGTCGACAGGGGCTTAACTATGGCTACACCTTC	CASSRQGLNYGYTF
NA	TRBV9	few	TRBJ2-1	TGTGCCAGCAGCGTAGGTGAGGGGTCCTACAATGAGCAGTTCTTC	CASSVGEGSYNEQFF
NA	TRBV6-5	few	TRBJ2-1	TGTGCCAGCAGTTACTACCAGCGGAGTGATGAGCAGTTCTTC	CASSYYQRSDEQFF
NA	TRBV28	once	TRBJ2-2	TGTGCCAGCACCTCTGGTAGGGGAGGTAACACCGGGGAGCTGTTTTTT	CASTSGRGGNTGELFF
TRBD1	TRBV5-1	NA	TRBJ2-7	TGCGCCAGCAGCGCTTGGACAGGTTCCTACGAGCAGTACTTC	CASSAWTGSYEQYF
TRBD2	TRBV25-1	NA	TRBJ2-7	TGTGCCAGCAGTGCGCCCCCTAGCGGGAGGGCCAACGAGCAGTACTTC	CASSAPPSGRANEQYF
NA	TRBV30	few	TRBJ1-5	TGTGCCTGGAGTGTTCTCCTGGGCAATCAGCCCCAGCATTTT	CAWSVLLGNQPQHF
NA	TRBV18	NA	TRBJ2-1	TGTGCCAGCTCACCACCGGGTCCGCCTTCGAATGAGCAGTTCTTC	CASSPPGPPSNEQFF
NA	TRBV5-1	NA	TRBJ2-5	TGCGCCAGCAGCTTGGGTAAAGAGACCCAGTACTTC	CASSLGKETQYF
NA	TRBV7-9	few	TRBJ1-1	TGTGCCAGCAGCCCTACAGCCCCGGGGACCACTGAAGCTTTCTTT	CASSPTAPGTTEAFF
TRBD1	TRBV5-1	few	TRBJ2-2	TGCGCCAGCAGCCTTGACAGGGGGCGAAACACCGGGGAGCTGTTTTTT	CASSLDRGRNTGELFF
TRBD1	TRBV29-1	NA	TRBJ2-7	TGCAGCGTGAGAGGTGGACAGGGACACTACGAGCAGTACTTC	CSVRGGQGHYEQYF
NA	TRBV29-1	few	TRBJ1-2	TGCAGCGTTTACGTATCTCTCTGGGGAAATTATGGCTACACCTTC	CSVYVSLWGNYGYTF
NA	TRBV6-5	few	TRBJ1-4	TGTGCCACCTCCGGACGGCTTAATGAAAAACTGTTTTTT	CATSGRLNEKLFF
NA	TRBV20-1	NA	TRBJ1-5	TGCAGTGCTTCGGGGGGAGAGCCCCAGCATTTT	CSASGGEPQHF
NA	TRBV27	NA	TRBJ1-6	TGTGCCAGCAGTTTAAGACAGAGCTCCTATAATTCACCCCTCCACTTT	CASSLRQSSYNSPLHF
NA	TRBV7-9	few	TRBJ2-7	TGTGCCAGCAGCACACAGGCGGAGGATCACTCCTACGAGCAGTACTTC	CASSTQAEDHSYEQYF
NA	TRBV30	few	TRBJ2-7	TGTGCCTGGAGTGGGGGGGAAACCTACGAGCAGTACTTC	CAWSGGETYEQYF
TRBD2	TRBV4-2	few	TRBJ2-1	TGTGCCAGCAGCCAAGGTTCTAGCGGGATATCCTACAATGAGCAGTTCTTC	CASSQGSSGISYNEQFF
NA	TRBV25-1	few	TRBJ1-4	TGTGCCAGCAGTCTAAGAGAAAAACTGTTTTTT	CASSLREKLFF
NA	TRBV18	few	TRBJ2-6	TGTGCCAGCTCACCAAGATCTGGGGCCAACGTCCTGACTTTC	CASSPRSGANVLTF
NA	TRBV2	few	TRBJ1-3	TGTGCCAGCAGCCGGGAGGGAAGTCCTGGAAACACCATATATTTT	CASSREGSPGNTIYF
TRBD2	TRBV7-3	NA	TRBJ2-5	TGTGCCAGCAGCTCCGGGACTAGCGGGCCCCAAGAGACCCAGTACTTC	CASSSGTSGPQETQYF
TRBD2	TRBV7-2	NA	TRBJ2-7	TGTGCCAGCAGCCCCGCCCTAGCGGGAGACGAGCAGTACTTC	CASSPALAGDEQYF
TRBD1	TRBV7-2	NA	TRBJ1-2	TGTGCCAGCAGTTCCGACAGGGGTGGCTATGGCTACACCTTC	CASSSDRGGYGYTF
NA	TRBV4-2	NA	TRBJ2-3	TGTGCCAGCAGCCAAGTTTCCGCTAGCGGCACAGATACGCAGTATTTT	CASSQVSASGTDTQYF
NA	TRBV30	few	TRBJ1-5	TGTGCCTGGAGTGCGGGGAAAGGTCAGCCCCAGCATTTT	CAWSAGKGQPQHF